A single sample is the source of the 20 T cell receptor beta chains below, sequenced in a study of T cell repertoires in cytomegalovirus infection. TCRdb used MiXCR to reprocess the reads, holding one entry per CDR3 protein. The sample holds nearly 650,000 distinct CDR3 sequences; 20% to 25% are singletons and the top ten take approximately 8.2%. Material for sequencing was CD8+ T cells from PBMCs. Every receptor here comes from a human donor in good health (CMV status not recorded). Some clones in this sample may be carry-over from other donors' samples.

This clonotype was observed a handful of times. This rearrangement joins TRBV28 to TRBJ2-2, with a tentative D call TRBD2 (5 bases). In germline, CDR1 is MDHEN, CDR2 SYDVKM. The CDR3 extends over 15 amino acids. V was clipped by 5 bases and J by 4 bases, with 14 bases between them. DNA of the CDR3: TGTGCCAGCAGTCCCCAGCGGCGCGCCACCGGGGAGCTGTTTTTT. It specifies CASSPQRRATGELFF.

This clonotype was seen more than once but under ten times. The CDR3 DNA sequence: TGCGCCAGCAGTCCCCGTCCGGGGACAGCGGCCTACAATGAGCAGTTCTTC. Translated: CASSPRPGTAAYNEQFF. The chain uses TRBV23-1 and TRBJ2-1, with 7 bases fitting TRBD1. TRBV23-1 is an open reading frame, and its role is uncertain. V was pared by 4 bases and J by 2 bases, with 11 bases of the junction left unmatched. This CDR3 has 17 amino acids.

This clonotype was counted between two and nine times. The genes are TRBV28 and TRBJ2-3; D not certain. Trimming shortened V by 6 bases and J by 0 bases, and 13 bases separated the two germline ends. Germline CDR1 reads MDHEN; CDR2 reads SYDVKM. This CDR3 comprises 15 residues. CDR3 nucleotides: TGTGCCAGCAGGCTTAACTACGCTAGCACAGATACGCAGTATTTT. Its translation is CASRLNYASTDTQYF. Using reference TRBV28 and TRBJ2-3 for the parts outside the CDR3, the full variable domain is DVKVTQSSRYLVKRTGEKVFLECVQDMDHENMFWYRQDPGLGLRLIYFSYDVKMKEKGDIPEGYSVSREKKERFSLILESASTNQTSMYLCASRLNYASTDTQYFGPGTRLTVL.

The chain links TRBV29-1 to TRBJ2-4; 9 nucleotides line up with TRBD2. The V segment lost 6 bases and the J segment 7 bases; nucleotides outside the gene matches: 10. The CDR3 sequence is 14 residues long. Germline V gene lookup returns CDR1 SQVTM and CDR2 ANQGSEA. The CDR3 nucleotides are TGCAGCGTGGCGGGGGGGCCAGGCGGGAACATTCAGTACTTC. Amino acid sequence: CSVAGGPGGNIQYF.

This clonotype was picked up many times. The rearrangement links TRBV28 to TRBJ2-1, with D possibly being TRBD2 (6 bases). CDR1 and CDR2 (germline): MDHEN, SYDVKM. CDR3 length: 14 residues. The V gene lost 7 bases and the J gene lost 8 bases, with 18 bases spanning the gap. This CDR3 reads CASTLVGGNDEQFF. DNA of the CDR3: TGTGCCAGCACCCTGGTTGGGGGGAACGATGAGCAGTTCTTC.

This clonotype came up a few times. V is TRBV6-4 and J is TRBJ2-4; no reliable D call. V lost 2 bases and J lost 0, with 8 bases in between. This CDR3 contains 15 residues. Per the germline V gene, CDR1 is MRHNA and CDR2 is SNTAGT. CDR3 sequence reads: CASSDDTVAKNIQYF. In DNA form, the CDR3 reads TGTGCCAGCAGTGACGACACGGTAGCCAAAAACATTCAGTACTTC.

The sample holds one count of this clonotype. The chain links TRBV2 to TRBJ2-1; 8 bases fit TRBD2. The CDR3 extends over 15 amino acids. The germline CDR1 and CDR2 sequences are SNHLY and FYNNEI. The V gene end was trimmed by 9 bases and the J gene end by 5 bases; junction bases not matched to a gene: 12. CDR3 nucleotide sequence: TGTGCCAGATGGGGGCTAGCGGGTTTTAACAATGAGCAGTTCTTC. Its protein product is CARWGLAGFNNEQFF.

The chain carries TRBV28 and TRBJ2-2; D is ambiguous. V was shortened by 3 bases and J by 0 bases, with 8 bases between the two germline ends. Germline V lookup: CDR1 MDHEN, CDR2 SYDVKM. This CDR3 contains 15 residues. CDR3: CASSFVKSNTGELFF. CDR3 nucleotides: TGTGCCAGCAGTTTCGTCAAGTCGAACACCGGGGAGCTGTTTTTT.

This clonotype was detected ten times or more. J is TRBJ2-7 and V is TRBV7-9; D may be TRBD1 (5 bases). This CDR3 has 13 residues. The V gene lost 6 bases and the J gene lost 2 bases, with 11 bases spanning the gap. Germline V CDR1 and CDR2: SEHNR, FQNEAQ (reference sequence). CDR3 DNA: TGTGCCAGCAGTTTAACAGGAACCTACGAGCAGTACTTC. Translation gives CASSLTGTYEQYF.

This sequence joins TRBV28 and TRBJ1-5; TRBD1 matches at 8 bases. V lost 6 bases, J lost 2 bases, and 6 bases stayed unmatched. Germline V gives CDR1 MDHEN, CDR2 SYDVKM. This CDR3 contains 15 residues. The CDR3 DNA sequence: TGTGCCAGCAGGGAACAGGGGGGTGGCAATCAGCCCCAGCATTTT. Translated, it gives CASREQGGGNQPQHF.

As concerns this clonotype: A read error may produce the germline difference seen at one junction end. The rearrangement joins TRBV6-6 to TRBJ2-3; 7 bases agree with TRBD2. CDR3 length equals 15 residues. Looked up from germline, CDR1 is MNHNY and CDR2 is SVGAGI (reference sequence). The DNA for the CDR3 is TGTGCCAGCAGTTACTCGGGAGGGTGGGCAGATACGCTGTATTTT. Translated, it gives CASSYSGGWADTLYF.

V and J are TRBV7-9 and TRBJ2-3, with D possibly matching TRBD1 (6 bases). The CDR3 is 16 residues long. Germline CDR1 reads SEHNR; CDR2 reads FQNEAQ (reference sequence). This CDR3 is CADKKVRGDFTDTQYF. Here the CDR3 DNA reads TGTGCAGATAAAAAGGTCAGGGGCGACTTCACAGATACGCAGTATTTT.

This sequence joins TRBV6-1 and TRBJ2-2; D remains unclear. The V and J ends lost 6 bases and 6 bases respectively, with 5 bases between them. CDR1 and CDR2 from the germline V gene are MNHNS and SASEGT. CDR3 size: 11 residues. The CDR3 is CASRSPGELFF. The CDR3 region has the DNA TGTGCCAGCAGATCTCCCGGGGAGCTGTTTTTT.

The chain couples TRBV27 to TRBJ2-3; 11 bases are shared with TRBD1. Germline V lookup: CDR1 MNHEY, CDR2 SMNVEV (reference sequence). This CDR3 has 19 amino acids. The trim removed 9 bases at V and 6 bases at J, leaving 23 bases unmatched. The CDR3 DNA is TGTGCCAGTGGTTTATCGGGACAGGGGGTCCGACAAATAAGGGATACGCAGTATTTT. Encoded protein: CASGLSGQGVRQIRDTQYF.

This clonotype was counted many times. The chain has TRBV7-9 and TRBJ1-1; D gene unclear. V dropped 5 bases and J dropped 5 bases, with 18 bases sitting between them. CDR1 is SEHNR, CDR2 FQNEAQ, per germline (reference sequence). The CDR3 runs 15 residues. The CDR3 sequence is CASSKDGPRRTEAFF. The CDR3, as DNA: TGTGCCAGCAGCAAAGACGGACCGAGGAGGACTGAAGCTTTCTTT.

This clonotype was picked up many times. The V gene is TRBV7-8, the J gene TRBJ1-5; 10 positions agree with TRBD1. The CDR3 is made up of 19 amino acids. The ends lost 4 bases at V and 0 bases at J; junction bases unmatched: 12. The V gene's germline CDR1 is SGHVS and CDR2 FQNEAQ. The CDR3 reads CASSSPGTGALYSNQPQHF. In DNA, the CDR3 is TGTGCCAGCAGCTCCCCCGGGACAGGGGCTCTTTATAGCAATCAGCCCCAGCATTTT.

The chain uses TRBV6-2 or TRBV6-3 and TRBJ2-7; 8 bases line up with TRBD2. V dropped 4 bases and J dropped 0; count of bases not matched to a gene: 5. The CDR3 extends over 15 amino acids. Germline lookup yields CDR1 MNHEY and CDR2 SVGEGT. The CDR3 is CASSLDGGGSYEQYV. The CDR3 DNA is TGTGCCAGCAGTTTAGACGGGGGGGGCTCCTACGAGCAGTACGTC.

This clonotype was counted ten times or more. The CDR3 reads CASSHRTSGEETQYF. In DNA, the CDR3 is TGTGCCAGCAGCCATAGGACTAGCGGGGAAGAGACCCAGTACTTC. The V and J genes are TRBV7-6 and TRBJ2-5; 12 bases are a match to TRBD2. V lost 5 bases and J lost 3; bases outside the gene matches: 4. Germline values: CDR1 SGHVS, CDR2 FNYEAQ. The CDR3 is 15 residues long.

The rearrangement links TRBV10-3 to TRBJ1-1; TRBD1 agrees at 12 bases. V trimming: 6 bases; J trimming: 0 bases; junction bases outside the gene matches: 8. The CDR3 totals 17 residues. Germline V gene lookup returns CDR1 ENHRY and CDR2 SYGVKD. The CDR3 region is CAISSGQGAQLNTEAFF. CDR3 nucleotide sequence: TGTGCCATCAGCTCGGGACAGGGGGCTCAGTTGAACACTGAAGCTTTCTTT.

The CDR3 reads CASSLMMNQPQHF. The CDR3 region has the DNA TGTGCCAGCAGTTTAATGATGAATCAGCCCCAGCATTTT. V and J are TRBV12-3 or TRBV12-4 and TRBJ1-5, with D hard to call. The V and J ends lost 2 bases and 4 bases respectively, with 6 bases between them. CDR3 length equals 13 residues.